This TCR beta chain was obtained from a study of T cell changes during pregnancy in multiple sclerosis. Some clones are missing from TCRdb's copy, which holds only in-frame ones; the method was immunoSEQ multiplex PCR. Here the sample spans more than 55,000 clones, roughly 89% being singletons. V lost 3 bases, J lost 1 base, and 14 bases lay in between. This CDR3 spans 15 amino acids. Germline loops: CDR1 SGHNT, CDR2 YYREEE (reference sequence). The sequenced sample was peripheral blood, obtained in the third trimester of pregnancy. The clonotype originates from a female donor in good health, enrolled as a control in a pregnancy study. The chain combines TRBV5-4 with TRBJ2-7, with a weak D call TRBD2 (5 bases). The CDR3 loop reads CASSSKRTGSYEQYF. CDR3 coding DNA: TGTGCCAGCAGCTCCAAAAGGACTGGATCCTACGAGCAGTACTTC.